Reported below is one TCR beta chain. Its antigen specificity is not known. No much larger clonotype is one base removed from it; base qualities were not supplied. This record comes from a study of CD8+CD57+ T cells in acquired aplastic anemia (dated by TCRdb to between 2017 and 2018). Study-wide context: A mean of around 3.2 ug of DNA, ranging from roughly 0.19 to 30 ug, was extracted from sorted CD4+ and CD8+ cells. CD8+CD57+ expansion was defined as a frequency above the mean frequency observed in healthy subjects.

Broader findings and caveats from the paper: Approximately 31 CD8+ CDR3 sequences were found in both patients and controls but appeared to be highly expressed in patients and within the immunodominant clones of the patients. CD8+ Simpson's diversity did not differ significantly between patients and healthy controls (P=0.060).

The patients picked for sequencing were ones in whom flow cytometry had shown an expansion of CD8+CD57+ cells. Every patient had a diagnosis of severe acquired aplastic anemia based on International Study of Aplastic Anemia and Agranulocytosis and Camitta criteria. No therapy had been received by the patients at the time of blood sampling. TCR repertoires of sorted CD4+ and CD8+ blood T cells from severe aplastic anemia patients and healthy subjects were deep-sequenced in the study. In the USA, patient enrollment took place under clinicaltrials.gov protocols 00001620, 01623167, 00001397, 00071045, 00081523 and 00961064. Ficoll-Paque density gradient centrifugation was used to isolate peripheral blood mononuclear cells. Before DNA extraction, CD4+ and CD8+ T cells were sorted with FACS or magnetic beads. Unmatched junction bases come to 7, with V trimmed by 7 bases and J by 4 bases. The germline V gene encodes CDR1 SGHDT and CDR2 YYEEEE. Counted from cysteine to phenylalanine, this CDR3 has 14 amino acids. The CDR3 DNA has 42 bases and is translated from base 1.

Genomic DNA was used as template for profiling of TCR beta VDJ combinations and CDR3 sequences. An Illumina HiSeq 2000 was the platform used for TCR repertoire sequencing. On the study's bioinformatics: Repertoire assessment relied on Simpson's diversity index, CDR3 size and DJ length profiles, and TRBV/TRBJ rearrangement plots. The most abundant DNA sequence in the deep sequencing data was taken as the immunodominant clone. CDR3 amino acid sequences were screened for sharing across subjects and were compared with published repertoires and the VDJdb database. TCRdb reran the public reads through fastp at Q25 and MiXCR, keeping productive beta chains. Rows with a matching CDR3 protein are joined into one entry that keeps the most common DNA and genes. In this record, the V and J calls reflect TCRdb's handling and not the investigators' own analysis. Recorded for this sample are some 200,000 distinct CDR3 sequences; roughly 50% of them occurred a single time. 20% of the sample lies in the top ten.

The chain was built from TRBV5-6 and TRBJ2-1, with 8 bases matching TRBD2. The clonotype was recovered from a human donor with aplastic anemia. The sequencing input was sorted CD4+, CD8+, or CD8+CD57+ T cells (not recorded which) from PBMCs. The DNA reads TGTGCCAGCGGGCCCAGCGGGGGATACAATGAGCAGTTCTTC. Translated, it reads CASGPSGGYNEQFF.